The sequence of this T cell receptor (beta chain) was determined in a study of blood T cell repertoires in COVID-19. Study overall: Samples representing acute and convalescent COVID-19 were sourced from the United States, Italy and Spain.

The protocol was immunoSEQ multiplex PCR, while the TCRdb copy is restricted to in-frame clones and leaves out a portion. The data hold some 250,000 clones, with approximately 83% observed a single time. Study members were between roughly 18 and 89 years old and lived in 20 to 25 US regions. Per the germline V gene, CDR1 is LNHDA and CDR2 is SQIVND (reference sequence). Trimming cost V 4 bases and J 1 base; bases outside gene matches: 2. This CDR3 is built from 15 residues. This sequence joins TRBV19 and TRBJ1-1, with 11 bases matching TRBD1. Input material: PBMCs or T cells enriched from blood (not recorded which). The sequence was collected from a woman aged 45-60 years who had recovered from COVID-19. CDR3 amino acids: CASSTGQGGNTEAFF. As DNA, the CDR3 is TGTGCCAGTAGTACGGGACAGGGGGGGAACACTGAAGCTTTCTTT.